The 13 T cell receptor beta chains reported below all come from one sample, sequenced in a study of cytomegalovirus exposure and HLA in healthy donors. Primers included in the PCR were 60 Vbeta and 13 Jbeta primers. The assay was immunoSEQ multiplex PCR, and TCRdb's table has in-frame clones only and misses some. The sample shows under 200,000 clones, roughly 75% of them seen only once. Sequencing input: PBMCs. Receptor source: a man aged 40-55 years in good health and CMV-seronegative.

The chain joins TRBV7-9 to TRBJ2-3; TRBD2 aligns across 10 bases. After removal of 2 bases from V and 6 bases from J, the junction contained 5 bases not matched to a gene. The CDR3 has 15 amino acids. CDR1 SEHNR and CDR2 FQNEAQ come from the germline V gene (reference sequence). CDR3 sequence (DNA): TGTGCCAGCAGCTTAATAGCGGGGGGATGGGATACGCAGTATTTT. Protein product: CASSLIAGGWDTQYF.

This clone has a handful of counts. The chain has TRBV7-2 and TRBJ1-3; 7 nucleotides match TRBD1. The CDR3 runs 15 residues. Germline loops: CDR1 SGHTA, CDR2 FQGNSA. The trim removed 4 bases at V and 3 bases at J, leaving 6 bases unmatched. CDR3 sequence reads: CASSYSGGGGNTIYF. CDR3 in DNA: TGTGCCAGCAGCTACTCAGGGGGAGGTGGAAACACCATATATTTT.

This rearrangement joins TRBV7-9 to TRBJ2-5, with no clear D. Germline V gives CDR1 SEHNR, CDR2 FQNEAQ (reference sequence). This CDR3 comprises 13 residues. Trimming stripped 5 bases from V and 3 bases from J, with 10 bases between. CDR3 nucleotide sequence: TGTGCCAGCAGCCCTATAGCCGAAGAGACCCAGTACTTC. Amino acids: CASSPIAEETQYF.

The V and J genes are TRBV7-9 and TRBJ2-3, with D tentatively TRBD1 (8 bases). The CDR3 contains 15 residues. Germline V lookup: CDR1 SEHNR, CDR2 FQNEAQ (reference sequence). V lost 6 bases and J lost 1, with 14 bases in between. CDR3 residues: CASRPQGGRTDTQYF. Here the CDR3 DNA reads TGTGCCAGCAGGCCACAGGGGGGGCGCACAGATACGCAGTATTTT.

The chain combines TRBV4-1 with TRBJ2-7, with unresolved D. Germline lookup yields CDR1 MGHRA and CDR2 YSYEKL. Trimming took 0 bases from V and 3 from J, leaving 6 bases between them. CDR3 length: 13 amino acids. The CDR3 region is CASSQEISYEQYF. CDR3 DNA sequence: TGCGCCAGCAGCCAAGAAATTAGCTACGAGCAGTACTTC.

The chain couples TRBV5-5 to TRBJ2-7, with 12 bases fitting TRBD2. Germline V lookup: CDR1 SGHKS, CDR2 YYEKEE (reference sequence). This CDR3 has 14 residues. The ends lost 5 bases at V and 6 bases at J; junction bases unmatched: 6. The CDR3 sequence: CASSLAGGPIEQYF. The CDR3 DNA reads TGTGCCAGCAGTCTAGCGGGAGGGCCGATCGAGCAGTACTTC.

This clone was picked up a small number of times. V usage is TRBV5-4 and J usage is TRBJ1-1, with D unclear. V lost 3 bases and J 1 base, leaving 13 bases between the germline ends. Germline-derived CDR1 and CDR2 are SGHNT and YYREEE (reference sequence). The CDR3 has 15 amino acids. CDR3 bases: TGTGCCAGCAGCTCCCGCGGGCTTGGGAACACTGAAGCTTTCTTT. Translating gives CASSSRGLGNTEAFF.

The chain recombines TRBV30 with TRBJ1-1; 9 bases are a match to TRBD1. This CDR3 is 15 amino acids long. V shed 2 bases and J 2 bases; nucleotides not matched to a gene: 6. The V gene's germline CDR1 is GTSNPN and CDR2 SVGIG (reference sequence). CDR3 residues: CAWSIKDRGNTEAFF. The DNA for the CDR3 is TGTGCCTGGAGTATTAAGGACAGGGGAAACACTGAAGCTTTCTTT.

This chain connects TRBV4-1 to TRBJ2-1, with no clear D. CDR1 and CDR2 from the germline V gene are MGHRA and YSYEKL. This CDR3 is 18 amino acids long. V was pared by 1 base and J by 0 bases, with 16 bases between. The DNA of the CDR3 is TGCGCCAGCAGCCAAGTTTCCCCCGAGTACAGCTCCTACAATGAGCAGTTCTTC. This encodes CASSQVSPEYSSYNEQFF.

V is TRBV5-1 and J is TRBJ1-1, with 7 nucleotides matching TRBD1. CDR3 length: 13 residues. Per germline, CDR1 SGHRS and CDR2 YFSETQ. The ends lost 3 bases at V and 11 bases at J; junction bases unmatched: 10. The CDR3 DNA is TGCGCCAGCAGCTCCCAAACAGGGGATGAGGCTTTCTTT. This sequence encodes CASSSQTGDEAFF.

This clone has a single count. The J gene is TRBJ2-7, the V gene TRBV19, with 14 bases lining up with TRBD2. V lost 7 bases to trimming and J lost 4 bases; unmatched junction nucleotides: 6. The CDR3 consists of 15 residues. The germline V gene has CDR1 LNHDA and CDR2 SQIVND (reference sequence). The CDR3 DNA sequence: TGTGCCAGTAACCCAGGACTAGCGGGAGGATACGAGCAGTACTTC. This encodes CASNPGLAGGYEQYF.

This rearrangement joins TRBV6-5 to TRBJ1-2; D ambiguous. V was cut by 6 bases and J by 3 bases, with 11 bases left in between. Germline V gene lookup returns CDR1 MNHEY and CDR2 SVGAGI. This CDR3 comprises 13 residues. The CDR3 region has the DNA TGTGCCAGCAGCACTGACTGGGACTATGGCTACACCTTC. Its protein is CASSTDWDYGYTF.

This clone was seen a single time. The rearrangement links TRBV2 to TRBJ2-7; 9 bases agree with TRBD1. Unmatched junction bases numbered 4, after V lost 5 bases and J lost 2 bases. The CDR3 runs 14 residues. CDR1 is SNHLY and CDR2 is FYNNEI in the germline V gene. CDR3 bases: TGTGCCAGCAGTCGACAGGGGGGGGCCTACGAGCAGTACTTC. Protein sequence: CASSRQGGAYEQYF.